These 7 T cell receptor beta chains were sequenced from one sample in a study of T cell responses to AZD1222 COVID-19 vaccine. Produced via immunoSEQ multiplex PCR; TCRdb's table is partial and in-frame only. The sample lists more than 150,000 clones; around 90% were seen once. The sample in question was peripheral blood, obtained 28 days after the second AZD1222 dose. The source is an adult who received the AZD1222 COVID-19 vaccine.

The V gene is TRBV24-1, the J gene TRBJ1-4; 7 bases map to TRBD1. Germline V gene lookup returns CDR1 KGHDR and CDR2 SFDVKD. The CDR3 is 16 amino acids. Trimming at V came to 4 bases and at J to 4 bases, leaving 8 bases not matched to a gene. The CDR3 sequence: CATSDSARDSNEKLFF. The CDR3 DNA follows: TGTGCCACCAGTGACTCGGCCCGGGACAGTAATGAAAAACTGTTTTTT.

This chain joins TRBV28 and TRBJ1-2; weak D call: TRBD1 (5 bases). This CDR3 contains 13 residues. The germline V gene has CDR1 MDHEN and CDR2 SYDVKM. The germline V and J ends were trimmed by 6 bases and 4 bases, with 12 bases remaining between them. The DNA of the CDR3 is TGTGCCAGCAGCTTCGGACAATCCTATGGCTACACCTTC. It encodes CASSFGQSYGYTF.

This clone showed up just once. The rearrangement joins TRBV7-2 to TRBJ1-5; D not certain. Trimming removed 3 bases from V and 7 bases from J, with 10 bases in between. Germline V gives CDR1 SGHTA, CDR2 FQGNSA. CDR3 size: 13 residues. For the CDR3, the DNA is TGTGCCAGCAGCTTTAAGGTACCGCAGCCCCAGCATTTT. Translated: CASSFKVPQPQHF.

The V and J genes are TRBV6-2 or TRBV6-3 and TRBJ1-2; D gene unclear. The CDR3 has 14 amino acids. Trimming took 0 bases from V and 8 from J, leaving 13 bases between them. The germline gives CDR1 MNHEY, CDR2 SVGEGT. The CDR3 spells CASSYSGSEEGYTF. For the CDR3, the DNA is TGTGCCAGCAGTTACTCAGGCAGCGAGGAAGGCTACACCTTC.

The rearrangement joins TRBV6-2 or TRBV6-3 to TRBJ1-5; 8 bases align to TRBD1. The CDR3 is 15 residues long. Germline loops: CDR1 MNHEY, CDR2 SVGEGT. The V segment lost 2 bases and the J segment 5 bases; nucleotides outside the gene matches: 5. CDR3 loop: CASSYGQGGYQPQHF. As DNA, the CDR3 is TGTGCCAGCAGTTACGGACAGGGAGGTTATCAGCCCCAGCATTTT.

The chain couples TRBV11-2 to TRBJ1-6; D is perhaps TRBD1 (5 bases). CDR3 size: 14 residues. The V end was cut by 5 bases, the J end by 10 bases, with 15 bases between. Germline CDR1 reads SGHAT; CDR2 reads FQNNGV. In DNA form, the CDR3 reads TGTGCCAGCAGCGAGGAGTATTGGGGGTCACCCCTCCACTTT. Protein: CASSEEYWGSPLHF.

The gene calls are TRBV12-2 and TRBJ2-1; TRBD1, as called in the table, went unchecked against the DNA. TRBV12-2 is deemed a pseudogene. This CDR3 region has 15 residues. CDR3 sequence reads: CASRLVWLTYNEQFF. The CDR3 DNA sequence: TGTGCAAGTCGCTTAGTCTGGCTTACATACAATGAGCAGTTCTTC.